These T cell receptor beta chains were read from a single sample in a study of blood T cell repertoires in COVID-19. Measured with immunoSEQ multiplex PCR; TCRdb has only the in-frame clones, and not every one. This table holds around 100,000 clones, about 90% found once. The sequenced sample was peripheral blood. The source is a woman between 50 and 59 years old with COVID-19, enrolled during active disease. CDR3s leave out the opening cysteine and the closing phenylalanine or tryptophan.

>TRBJ1-5|TRBV7-2
ASSLGATRPQH
>TRBJ2-3|TRBV2
ASRILAGIADTQY
>TRBJ2-7|TRBV3-1/TRBV3-2
ASSLGTGGVYEQY
>TRBJ1-2|TRBV29-1
SVGDGTGGGYGYT
>TRBJ2-7|TRBV6-5
ASSLTTGTPRAQY
>TRBJ2-7|TRBV28
ASSWGTGYEQY
>TRBJ2-7|TRBV12-3/TRBV12-4
ASAAGGNEQY
>TRBJ2-4|TRBV3-1/TRBV3-2
ASSQFSLTRPGDIQY
>TRBJ2-5|TRBV7-3
ASSYTGTAQETQY
>TRBJ1-2|TRBV6-4
ASSQDSRTDGYT
>TRBJ2-2|TRBV6-2/TRBV6-3
ASSYFGGGSGELF
>TRBJ2-3|TRBV9
ASTPGGGTDTQY
>TRBJ1-2|TRBV6-1
ASSEDDTSYGYT
>TRBJ2-7|TRBV7-9
ASIGAGDSYEQY